These 16 T cell receptor beta chains share one sample of origin, sequenced in a study of cytomegalovirus exposure and HLA in healthy donors (dated by TCRdb to about 2017). Library prep was done by the immunoSEQ multiplex PCR assay. The multiplex PCR relied on a mix of 60 forward primers for TCR Vbeta segments and 13 reverse primers for TCR Jbeta segments. What TCRdb holds here is the immuneACCESS table cut down to in-frame rearrangements. Part of the clones is not present; checked against another copy, under half of the missing clones reflect an unresolved V gene, and the others are unexplained. Recorded for this sample are some 110,000 clones; roughly 71% of them occurred a single time. The top ten clones comprise less than 5% of the sample. Sequences were obtained from PBMCs. These receptor sequences come from a woman between 45 and 65 years old in good health and CMV-seropositive.

The V gene is TRBV7-2, the J gene TRBJ1-1, with TRBD1 as a possible D gene (5 bases). Germline V gene data show CDR1 as SGHTA and CDR2 as FQGNSA. Trimming removed 1 base at V and 11 bases at J, with 8 bases between. The CDR3 extends over 11 amino acids. The DNA of the CDR3 is TGTGCCAGCAGCTTAGTGACAGAGGCTTTCTTT. The encoded protein is CASSLVTEAFF.

DNA for the CDR3: TGTGCCAGCAGCAAATGGGGACAGGTGAACACTGAAGCTTTCTTT. Its translation is CASSKWGQVNTEAFF. V and J are TRBV9 and TRBJ1-1; 8 nucleotides align to TRBD1. Per the germline V gene, CDR1 is SGDLS and CDR2 is YYNGEE. Losses at the gene ends were 4 bases for V and 0 bases for J; bases not matched to a gene: 5. This CDR3 has 15 residues.

This clone was detected a few times. V gene TRBV2 combines with J gene TRBJ1-6, with 9 nucleotides matching TRBD1. The germline V gene encodes CDR1 SNHLY and CDR2 FYNNEI. V lost 8 bases and J lost 10; bases outside the gene matches: 6. This CDR3 has 13 residues. CDR3 in amino acids: CASRDRVRSPLHF. DNA of the CDR3: TGTGCCAGCCGGGACAGGGTGAGATCACCCCTCCACTTT. The complete variable domain, with remaining parts taken from reference TRBV2 and TRBJ1-6, reads EPEVTQTPSHQVTQMGQEVILRCVPISNHLYFYWYRQILGQKVEFLVSFYNNEISEKSEIFDDQFSVERPDGSNFTLKIRSTKLEDSAMYFCASRDRVRSPLHFGNGTRLTVT.

The chain has TRBV11-3 and TRBJ2-7; D gene uncertain. The length of the CDR3 is 17 residues. CDR1 is SGHNT, CDR2 YENEEA, per germline. Between the trimmed V and J ends, which lost 6 bases and 4 bases, there was a span of 25 bases. DNA of the CDR3: TGTGCCAGCAGTTTATGTCCTGGAGAACCGAAACGGTACGAGCAGTACTTC. It translates to CASSLCPGEPKRYEQYF. Supplemented by reference TRBV11-3 and TRBJ2-7, the full variable domain reads EAGVVQSPRYKIIEKKQPVAFWCNPISGHNTLYWYLQNLGQGPELLIRYENEEAVDDSQLPKDRFSAERLKGVDSTLKIQPAELGDSAVYLCASSLCPGEPKRYEQYFGPGTRLTVT.

This clone was picked up a small number of times. The chain has TRBV23-1 and TRBJ2-7; weak D call: TRBD1 (6 bases). TRBV23-1 is given ORF status, its function remaining uncertain. CDR3 length: 15 residues. Trimming cost V 5 bases and J 0 bases, with 14 bases left between them. CDR3 nucleotide sequence: TGCGCCAGCAGTAGGGGACACCGCATCTCCTACGAGCAGTACTTC. Protein product: CASSRGHRISYEQYF.

The chain couples TRBV23-1 to TRBJ2-2; 8 nucleotides agree with TRBD1. TRBV23-1 is sorted into the ORF group, with uncertain function. The trim removed 6 bases at V and 2 bases at J, leaving 14 bases unmatched. The CDR3 is made up of 18 amino acids. This CDR3 is CASRETDRVPTNTGELFF. DNA for the CDR3: TGCGCCAGCAGAGAGACGGACAGGGTACCAACCAACACCGGGGAGCTGTTTTTT.

The chain carries TRBV4-3 and TRBJ2-1; 15 positions match TRBD2. Trimming removed 4 bases from V and 2 bases from J; junction bases left unmatched: 6. This CDR3 contains 18 residues. Germline V gene data show CDR1 as LGHNA and CDR2 as YSLEER. This chain's CDR3 is CASSRTGTSGGTYNEQFF. The CDR3 bases are TGCGCCAGCAGCCGAACCGGGACTAGCGGGGGGACCTACAATGAGCAGTTCTTC.

The chain uses TRBV18 and TRBJ1-5, with a possible D match to TRBD1 (5 bases). This CDR3 is built from 15 residues. Germline assignment: CDR1 KGHSH and CDR2 LQKENI. The V end lost 6 bases, the J end lost 4 bases, and 16 bases lay between the germline ends. The CDR3 DNA sequence: TGTGCCAGCTCCCTTTATGACAGACAGAATCAGCCCCAGCATTTT. This gives the protein CASSLYDRQNQPQHF.

In this sample, this clone turned up a few times. The chain employs TRBV12-2 and TRBJ2-5; the DNA was not used to check the table's D call, TRBD2. TRBV12-2 is termed a pseudogene. The CDR3 sequence is 15 residues long. CDR3 sequence reads: CASREQSRSGETQYF. For the CDR3, the DNA is TGTGCAAGTCGAGAGCAATCTAGGAGCGGGGAGACCCAGTACTTC.

The V gene is TRBV5-1, the J gene TRBJ2-1, with 8 bases aligning to TRBD2. V trimming: 4 bases; J trimming: 7 bases; junction bases outside the gene matches: 10. Germline CDR1 and CDR2: SGHRS and YFSETQ. The CDR3 loop spans 15 amino acids. DNA for the CDR3: TGCGCCAGCAGCCTCGGCGGTAGCGGGGTTAATGAGCAGTTCTTC. Amino acids: CASSLGGSGVNEQFF.

This clone has only one observation. J is TRBJ2-5 and V is TRBV2; 7 nucleotides agree with TRBD1. The J segment lost 2 bases and the V segment lost 7 bases, leaving 4 bases of the junction unmatched. CDR3 length equals 13 residues. CDR1 SNHLY and CDR2 FYNNEI come from the germline V gene. The DNA of the CDR3 is TGTGCCAGCACCTGGGACAGTCAAGAGACCCAGTACTTC. It yields the protein CASTWDSQETQYF.

This clone was observed once. This chain uses TRBV28 with TRBJ2-7; weak D call: TRBD1 (5 bases). Germline V gives CDR1 MDHEN, CDR2 SYDVKM. The CDR3 covers 14 residues. V was shortened by 5 bases and J by 3 bases, with 14 bases between the two germline ends. CDR3 loop: CASSAGGANYEQYF. CDR3 coding DNA: TGTGCCAGCAGTGCCGGTGGGGCCAACTACGAGCAGTACTTC.

This clone turned up a few times. The chain combines TRBV6-6 with TRBJ2-2; 7 bases line up with TRBD1. CDR3 length: 14 amino acids. The germline gives CDR1 MNHNY, CDR2 SVGAGI (reference sequence). Germline trimming cut 8 bases from V and 2 bases from J; bases unmatched to any gene: 5. This chain's CDR3 is CASLDRVNTGELFF. The CDR3 region has the DNA TGTGCCAGCCTCGACAGGGTAAACACCGGGGAGCTGTTTTTT.

The chain couples TRBV7-2 to TRBJ1-3; D unclear. Trimming stripped 5 bases from V and 5 bases from J, with 16 bases between. The CDR3 covers 15 residues. Germline values: CDR1 SGHTA, CDR2 FQGNSA. The DNA of the CDR3 is TGTGCCAGCAGCCTAAATAGCGGGCTCCGAAACACCATATATTTT. Translated, it gives CASSLNSGLRNTIYF.

The chain recombines TRBV4-3 with TRBJ2-5; 7 nucleotides line up with TRBD2. Germline V gene lookup returns CDR1 LGHNA and CDR2 YSLEER. The trim removed 1 base at V and 8 bases at J, leaving 10 bases unmatched. The CDR3 is made up of 15 amino acids. CDR3 DNA sequence: TGCGCCAGCAGCCAAGTCTTGGGTGCGGGGGATACCCAGTACTTC. Its protein is CASSQVLGAGDTQYF.

The sample holds a few counts of this clone. This chain connects TRBV18 to TRBJ2-6; 11 nucleotides align to TRBD1. Germline V lookup: CDR1 KGHSH, CDR2 LQKENI. V trimming: 0 bases; J trimming: 2 bases; junction bases outside the gene matches: 3. This CDR3 is 18 amino acids long. CDR3: CASSPPWTGGTGANVLTF. CDR3 nucleotides: TGTGCCAGCTCACCACCATGGACAGGGGGCACTGGGGCCAACGTCCTGACTTTC.